The 29 T cell receptor beta chains below all came from one sample that was sequenced in a study of blood T cells in healthy people across ages (dated by TCRdb to between 2014 and 2016). Libraries were made using 5' RACE. TCRdb records Illumina HiSeq 2500 as the sequencer. A second 7 to 11 cycle PCR used a sample-barcoded 5' primer and a J-beta primer mix. TCRdb trimmed the raw reads at Q25, called clones with MiXCR and kept productive beta chains. Every entry covers one CDR3 protein and lists the most common genes and DNA from its rows. The sample table contains approximately 1,100,000 distinct CDR3 sequences; only one count was recorded for under 55% of them. The ten largest clones capture approximately 17% of the sample. Sequenced sample: blood. These receptors were obtained from a woman between 55 and 75 years old in good health.

The chain links TRBV25-1 to TRBJ2-2; D unclear. Trimming cost V 6 bases and J 4 bases, with 9 bases left between them. Germline CDR1 and CDR2: MGHDK and SYGVNS. This CDR3 contains 13 residues. CDR3 sequence: CASRRRGTGELFF. CDR3 nucleotides: TGTGCCAGCAGAAGGCGCGGCACCGGGGAGCTGTTTTTT.

The chain has TRBV6-1 and TRBJ1-2; 9 nucleotides match TRBD1. Germline V gives CDR1 MNHNS, CDR2 SASEGT. This CDR3 is 14 amino acids long. V gave up 5 bases and J gave up 4 bases; unmatched junction bases: 5. CDR3 sequence: CASSPDRGVYGYTF. DNA for the CDR3: TGTGCCAGCAGTCCGGACAGGGGCGTCTATGGCTACACCTTC.

The V gene is TRBV11-1, the J gene TRBJ2-5; 8 nucleotides agree with TRBD2. V lost 1 base and J lost 1; bases outside the gene matches: 2. This CDR3 is built from 15 residues. The V gene's germline CDR1 is SGHAT and CDR2 FQDESV (reference sequence). The CDR3 is CASSLGSGGQETQYF. The DNA of the CDR3 is TGTGCCAGCAGCTTAGGGAGCGGGGGCCAAGAGACCCAGTACTTC. The full variable domain, in which reference TRBV11-1 and TRBJ2-5 provide the parts outside the CDR3, is EAEVAQSPRYKITEKSQAVAFWCDPISGHATLYWYRQILGQGPELLVQFQDESVVDDSQLPKDRFSAERLKGVDSTLKIQPAELGDSAMYLCASSLGSGGQETQYFGPGTRLLVL.

J is TRBJ2-6 and V is TRBV2; no clear D. V lost 8 bases, J lost 0 bases, and 8 bases lay in between. Germline CDR1 is SNHLY and CDR2 is FYNNEI. The CDR3 contains 14 residues. CDR3 residues: CASGPISGANVLTF. The CDR3 DNA follows: TGTGCCAGCGGCCCAATCTCTGGGGCCAACGTCCTGACTTTC.

This clonotype has more than one count but fewer than ten. This chain uses TRBV25-1 with TRBJ2-3, with a possible D match to TRBD2 (6 bases). CDR1 is MGHDK and CDR2 is SYGVNS in the germline V gene. This CDR3 spans 14 amino acids. Trimming pared 6 bases from V and 5 bases from J, leaving 15 bases between. The DNA for the CDR3 is TGTGCCAGCAGCAATCTAGGAGGGCAAGATACGCAGTATTTT. It is translated as CASSNLGGQDTQYF.

The genes are TRBV11-2 and TRBJ2-3, with 7 bases that match TRBD2. The CDR3 loop spans 16 amino acids. The ends lost 6 bases at V and 4 bases at J; junction bases unmatched: 13. Germline loops: CDR1 SGHAT, CDR2 FQNNGV. CDR3 nucleotide sequence: TGTGCCAGCAGAAAAAGAACCGGGAGGTATTCAGATACGCAGTATTTT. Its translation: CASRKRTGRYSDTQYF. The full variable domain, in which reference TRBV11-2 and TRBJ2-3 provide the parts outside the CDR3, is EAGVAQSPRYKIIEKRQSVAFWCNPISGHATLYWYQQILGQGPKLLIQFQNNGVVDDSQLPKDRFSAERLKGVDSTLKIQPAKLEDSAVYLCASRKRTGRYSDTQYFGPGTRLTVL.

V is TRBV6-5 and J is TRBJ2-7; tentatively, D is TRBD2 (6 bases). The end of the DNA fits TRBJ2-1 better, so the J call may be wrong. The CDR3 length is 18 residues. The germline V gene has CDR1 MNHEY and CDR2 SVGAGI. CDR3 loop: CASSYSGQAGRRRDEQFF. The CDR3 DNA sequence: TGTGCCAGCAGTTACTCCGGGCAAGCGGGTCGGCGACGAGATGAGCAGTTCTTC.

This clonotype was counted a few times. This chain links TRBV25-1 with TRBJ1-6; 7 bases map to TRBD1. The germline gives CDR1 MGHDK, CDR2 SYGVNS. This CDR3 is built from 19 residues. The J segment lost 0 bases and the V segment lost 0 bases, leaving 8 bases of the junction unmatched. CDR3: CASSEYNRGLSSYNSPLHF. CDR3 coding DNA: TGTGCCAGCAGTGAATATAACAGGGGACTCAGCTCCTATAATTCACCCCTCCACTTT.

Concerning this clonotype: A junction boundary mismatches the germline segment, possibly from a read error. This sequence joins TRBV2 and TRBJ2-7, with D possibly matching TRBD2 (7 bases). The CDR3 extends over 15 amino acids. Germline V gene data show CDR1 as SNHLY and CDR2 as FYNNEI. DNA for the CDR3: TGTGCCAGCTGGGGGGGCCAGGTCGACTCCTACGAGCAGGACTTC. Translating gives CASWGGQVDSYEQDF.

This chain connects TRBV20-1 to TRBJ2-1; TRBD1 agrees at 12 bases. Germline values: CDR1 DFQATT, CDR2 SNEGSKA (reference sequence). This CDR3 spans 14 amino acids. V was clipped by 3 bases and J by 9 bases; unmatched bases: 6. CDR3 sequence (DNA): TGCAGTGCTAGCCCCGGGACAGGGGGCGTTGAGCAGTTCTTC. It specifies CSASPGTGGVEQFF.

This clonotype was seen a handful of times. The chain employs TRBV14 and TRBJ1-6; the D is unclear. V lost 4 bases and J 0 bases, leaving 10 bases between the germline ends. Germline-derived CDR1 and CDR2 are SGHDN and FVKESK. CDR3 length equals 16 residues. CDR3 DNA sequence: TGTGCCAGCAGCCCCCATAGCCTCTCCTATAATTCACCCCTCCACTTT. Its protein product is CASSPHSLSYNSPLHF. The full variable domain, in which reference TRBV14 and TRBJ1-6 provide the parts outside the CDR3, is EAGVTQFPSHSVIEKGQTVTLRCDPISGHDNLYWYRRVMGKEIKFLLHFVKESKQDESGMPNNRFLAERTGGTYSTLKVQPAELEDSGVYFCASSPHSLSYNSPLHFGNGTRLTVT.

This clonotype has only a few counts. J is TRBJ1-2 and V is TRBV28; TRBD1 is a possible D gene (5 bases). CDR1 MDHEN and CDR2 SYDVKM come from the germline V gene. The CDR3 runs to 15 residues. V was clipped by 2 bases and J by 0 bases, with 10 bases between them. This CDR3 is CASSLRGIANYGYTF. CDR3 DNA sequence: TGTGCCAGCAGTTTACGGGGGATTGCTAACTATGGCTACACCTTC.

The rearrangement joins TRBV6-5 to TRBJ1-2; the D gene is possibly TRBD1 (6 bases). With 6 bases removed from V and 3 bases from J, the gap between germline ends came to 11 bases. The CDR3 covers 13 residues. CDR1 and CDR2 from the germline V gene are MNHEY and SVGAGI. As DNA, the CDR3 is TGTGCCAGCAGGTTCAGGGGTTACTATGGCTACACCTTC. Translated, it gives CASRFRGYYGYTF.

This chain connects TRBV19 to TRBJ2-1; 11 bases agree with TRBD2. In germline, CDR1 is LNHDA, CDR2 SQIVND (reference sequence). The CDR3 spans 17 residues. V was clipped by 5 bases and J by 0 bases; unmatched bases: 6. The CDR3 loop is CASSLRLAGTSYNEQFF. Written as DNA, the CDR3 is TGTGCCAGTAGTCTCCGACTAGCGGGAACCTCCTACAATGAGCAGTTCTTC. Complete variable domain (other parts from reference TRBV19 and TRBJ2-1): DGGITQSPKYLFRKEGQNVTLSCEQNLNHDAMYWYRQDPGQGLRLIYYSQIVNDFQKGDIAEGYSVSREKKESFPLTVTSAQKNPTAFYLCASSLRLAGTSYNEQFFGPGTRLTVL.

The chain employs TRBV29-1 and TRBJ2-1; D might be TRBD2 (6 bases). With 7 bases removed from V and 3 bases from J, the gap between germline ends came to 19 bases. Germline assignment: CDR1 SQVTM and CDR2 ANQGSEA. The CDR3 totals 15 residues. CDR3 DNA: TGCAGCGCCCCGAATCCCTTCGGGGGCTACAATGAGCAGTTCTTC. Amino acids: CSAPNPFGGYNEQFF.

The rearrangement joins TRBV5-1 to TRBJ2-4, with D hard to call. The CDR3 is 13 amino acids. Germline loops: CDR1 SGHRS, CDR2 YFSETQ. Trimming left V 5 bases short and J 8 bases short, with 14 bases between. The CDR3 region is CASSPRRFDIQYF. The DNA of the CDR3 is TGCGCCAGCAGTCCCCGGCGATTTGACATTCAGTACTTC.

The table lists this clonotype with a few counts. J is TRBJ2-7 and V is TRBV2; TRBD2 is a possible D gene (6 bases). The CDR3 is 12 amino acids. Trimming stripped 8 bases from V and 3 bases from J, with 11 bases between. Germline values: CDR1 SNHLY, CDR2 FYNNEI. CDR3 nucleotide sequence: TGTGCCAGCTTAACTAGCTACTACGAGCAGTACTTC. It yields the protein CASLTSYYEQYF.

The sample holds a few counts of this clonotype. The chain employs TRBV27 and TRBJ2-3; TRBD2 matches at 7 bases. The germline CDR1 and CDR2 sequences are MNHEY and SMNVEV (reference sequence). The length of the CDR3 is 17 residues. V was clipped by 7 bases and J by 5 bases; unmatched bases: 18. The CDR3 region has the DNA TGTGCCAGCATACCGGGGGGAGGCGTGCGGTCTCAAGATACGCAGTATTTT. Translation gives CASIPGGGVRSQDTQYF.

The CDR3 nucleotides read TGTGCCAGCAGCGGCGGGAACAATGAGCAGTACTTC. It specifies CASSGGNNEQYF. The genes are TRBV25-1 and TRBJ2-1, with a weak D call TRBD2 (6 bases). Judging by the DNA end, TRBJ2-7 fits better; the J call may be wrong. This CDR3 has 12 residues. Germline values: CDR1 MGHDK, CDR2 SYGVNS.

This clonotype occurred a few times. The CDR3 nucleotides read TGCGCCAGCAGCAGGGGACTAGCGGGATTTGAGACCCAGTACTTC. Translating gives CASSRGLAGFETQYF. The genes are TRBV5-1 and TRBJ2-5; 13 nucleotides agree with TRBD2. Germline assignment: CDR1 SGHRS and CDR2 YFSETQ. The V gene end was trimmed by 4 bases and the J gene end by 5 bases; junction bases not matched to a gene: 5. CDR3 length: 15 residues. Full variable domain (rest looked up from reference TRBV5-1 and TRBJ2-5): KAGVTQTPRYLIKTRGQQVTLSCSPISGHRSVSWYQQTPGQGLQFLFEYFSETQRNKGNFPGRFSGRQFSNSRSEMNVSTLELGDSALYLCASSRGLAGFETQYFGPGTRLLVL.

In this sample, this clonotype turned up once. V and J are TRBV5-1 and TRBJ2-5; 9 positions agree with TRBD1. V lost 4 bases and J lost 7; bases outside the gene matches: 14. Germline V lookup: CDR1 SGHRS, CDR2 YFSETQ. The CDR3 has 16 residues. The CDR3 sequence is CASSPTRGQGEATQYF. The CDR3 DNA is TGCGCCAGCAGCCCGACCAGGGGACAGGGTGAAGCGACCCAGTACTTC.

The chain uses TRBV28 and TRBJ2-7; TRBD1 is a possible D gene (6 bases). The CDR3 has 14 amino acids. Germline V gene sequence: CDR1 MDHEN, CDR2 SYDVKM. The germline V and J ends were trimmed by 3 bases and 3 bases, with 12 bases remaining between them. CDR3 sequence (DNA): TGTGCCAGCAGTTTTCCAGGGGACAACTACGAGCAGTACTTC. Protein product: CASSFPGDNYEQYF. Filled out from reference TRBV28 and TRBJ2-7, the complete variable domain reads DVKVTQSSRYLVKRTGEKVFLECVQDMDHENMFWYRQDPGLGLRLIYFSYDVKMKEKGDIPEGYSVSREKKERFSLILESASTNQTSMYLCASSFPGDNYEQYFGPGTRLTVT.

The chain couples TRBV20-1 to TRBJ2-4; 11 bases line up with TRBD2. The germline gives CDR1 DFQATT, CDR2 SNEGSKA (reference sequence). The ends lost 5 bases at V and 13 bases at J; junction bases unmatched: 16. CDR3 length: 15 amino acids. CDR3 DNA sequence: TGCAGTGCTTCGCCGGGACTAGCGGCCTACAATGAGCAGTACTTC. Its protein is CSASPGLAAYNEQYF.

The J gene is TRBJ2-7, the V gene TRBV4-1; D uncertain. Germline CDR1 MGHRA, CDR2 YSYEKL. V lost 4 bases to trimming and J lost 2 bases, with 15 bases between them. CDR3 length: 15 residues. The CDR3 DNA reads TGCGCCAGCAGCCCAGCTCCGACGCACGCCTACGAGCAGTACTTC. Translated, it gives CASSPAPTHAYEQYF.

V is TRBV6-5 and J is TRBJ2-4, with 15 nucleotides matching TRBD2. Germline V gene sequence: CDR1 MNHEY, CDR2 SVGAGI. The V segment lost 2 bases and the J segment 0 bases; nucleotides outside the gene matches: 5. CDR3 size: 19 residues. The CDR3 DNA reads as TGTGCCAGCAGTTACCCCGGGACTAGCGGGAGGCTAGCCAAAAACATTCAGTACTTC. As protein: CASSYPGTSGRLAKNIQYF.

This clonotype was counted only a few times. This sequence joins TRBV29-1 and TRBJ1-1; D is ambiguous. The CDR3 has 13 amino acids. CDR1 is SQVTM, CDR2 ANQGSEA, per germline. V was cut by 2 bases and J by 0 bases, with 7 bases left in between. CDR3 nucleotide sequence: TGCAGCGTTGAAAGGCGGATGAACACTGAAGCTTTCTTT. Amino acids: CSVERRMNTEAFF.

The V and J genes are TRBV12-3 or TRBV12-4 and TRBJ1-4; 7 bases align to TRBD1. V lost 6 bases, J lost 5 bases, and 9 bases stayed unmatched. The CDR3 spans 15 residues. CDR3: CASSLGGQQNEKLFF. In nucleotides, the CDR3 is TGTGCCAGCAGCCTAGGGGGACAGCAAAATGAAAAACTGTTTTTT.

This clonotype was counted between two and nine times. V gene TRBV29-1 combines with J gene TRBJ2-1, with 7 bases aligning to TRBD2. Germline CDR1 SQVTM, CDR2 ANQGSEA. This CDR3 has 16 residues. The junction had 15 bases not matched to a gene; V was cut back by 8 bases and J by 2 bases. The CDR3 nucleotides read TGCAGCTACTCCGGGGGAGGGCCGTTTACCTACAATGAGCAGTTCTTC. The encoded protein is CSYSGGGPFTYNEQFF.

This sequence joins TRBV4-2 and TRBJ1-4; TRBD1 agrees at 9 bases. V trimming: 4 bases; J trimming: 0 bases; junction bases outside the gene matches: 9. Germline CDR1 is LGHNA and CDR2 is YNFKEQ. The CDR3 has 18 amino acids. CDR3 region: CASSPRTGEFTTNEKLFF. The CDR3, as DNA: TGTGCCAGCAGCCCAAGGACAGGGGAGTTTACAACTAATGAAAAACTGTTTTTT.